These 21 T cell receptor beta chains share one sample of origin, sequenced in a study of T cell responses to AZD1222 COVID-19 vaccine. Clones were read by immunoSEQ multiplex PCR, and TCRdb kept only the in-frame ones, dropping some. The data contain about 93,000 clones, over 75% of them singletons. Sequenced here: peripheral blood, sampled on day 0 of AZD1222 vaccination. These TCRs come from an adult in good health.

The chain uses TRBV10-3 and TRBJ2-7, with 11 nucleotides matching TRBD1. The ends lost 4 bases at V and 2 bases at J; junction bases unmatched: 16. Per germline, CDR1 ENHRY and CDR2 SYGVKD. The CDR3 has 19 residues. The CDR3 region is CAISGRTGGASVGTYEQYF. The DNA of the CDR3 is TGTGCCATCAGTGGACGGACAGGGGGCGCGAGTGTGGGAACCTACGAGCAGTACTTC.

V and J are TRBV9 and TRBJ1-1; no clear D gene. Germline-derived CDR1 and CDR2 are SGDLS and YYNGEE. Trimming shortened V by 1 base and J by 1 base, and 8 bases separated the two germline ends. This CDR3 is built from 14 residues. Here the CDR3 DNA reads TGTGCCAGCAGCGTAAAAGTCGGGAACACTGAAGCTTTCTTT. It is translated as CASSVKVGNTEAFF.

The CDR3 region is CASSPTSGVEETQYF. The CDR3 DNA follows: TGTGCCAGCAGTCCGACTAGCGGAGTTGAAGAGACCCAGTACTTC. The rearrangement links TRBV7-2 to TRBJ2-5; 9 bases line up with TRBD2. The length of the CDR3 is 15 residues. The V segment lost 6 bases and the J segment 3 bases; nucleotides outside the gene matches: 8. Germline V gives CDR1 SGHTA, CDR2 FQGNSA.

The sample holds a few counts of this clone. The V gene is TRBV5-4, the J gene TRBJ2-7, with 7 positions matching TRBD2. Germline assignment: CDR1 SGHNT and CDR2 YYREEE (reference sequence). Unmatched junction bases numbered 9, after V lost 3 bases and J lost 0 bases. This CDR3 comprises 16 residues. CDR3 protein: CASSSARQRDSYEQYF. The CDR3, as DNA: TGTGCCAGCAGCTCGGCCAGACAGCGGGACTCCTACGAGCAGTACTTC.

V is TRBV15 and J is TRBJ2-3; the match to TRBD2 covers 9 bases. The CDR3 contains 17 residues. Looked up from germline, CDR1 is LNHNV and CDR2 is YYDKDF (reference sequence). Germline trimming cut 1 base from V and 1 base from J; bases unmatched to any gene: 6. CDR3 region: CATSRGVTSGRTDTQYF. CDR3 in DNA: TGTGCCACCAGCAGAGGAGTGACTAGCGGACGCACAGATACGCAGTATTTT.

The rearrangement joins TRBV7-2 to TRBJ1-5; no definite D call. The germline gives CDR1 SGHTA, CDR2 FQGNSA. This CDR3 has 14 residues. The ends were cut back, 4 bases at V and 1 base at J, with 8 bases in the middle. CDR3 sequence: CASSSDGSNQPQHF. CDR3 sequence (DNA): TGTGCCAGCAGCTCTGACGGGAGCAATCAGCCCCAGCATTTT.

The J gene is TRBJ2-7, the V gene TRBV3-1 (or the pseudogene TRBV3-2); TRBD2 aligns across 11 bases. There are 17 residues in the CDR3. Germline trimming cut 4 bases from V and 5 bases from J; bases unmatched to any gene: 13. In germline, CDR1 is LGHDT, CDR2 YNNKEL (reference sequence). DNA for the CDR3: TGTGCCAGCAGCCCAGCTAGTACTAGCGGGAGAAGCCACGAGCAGTACTTC. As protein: CASSPASTSGRSHEQYF.

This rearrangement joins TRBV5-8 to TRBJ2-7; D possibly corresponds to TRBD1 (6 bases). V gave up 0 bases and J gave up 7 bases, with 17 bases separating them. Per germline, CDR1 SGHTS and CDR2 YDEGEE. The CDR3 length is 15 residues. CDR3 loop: CASSLEFGQMTEQYF. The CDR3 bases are TGTGCCAGCAGCTTGGAATTCGGACAGATGACTGAGCAGTACTTC.

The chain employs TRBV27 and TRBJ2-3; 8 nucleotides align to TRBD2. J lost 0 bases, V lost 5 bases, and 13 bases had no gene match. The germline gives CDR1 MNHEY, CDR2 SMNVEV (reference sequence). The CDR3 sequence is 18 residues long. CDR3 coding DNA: TGTGCCAGCAGTCTGGACCCTGCGGGAGGCCCTAGCACAGATACGCAGTATTTT. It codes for CASSLDPAGGPSTDTQYF.

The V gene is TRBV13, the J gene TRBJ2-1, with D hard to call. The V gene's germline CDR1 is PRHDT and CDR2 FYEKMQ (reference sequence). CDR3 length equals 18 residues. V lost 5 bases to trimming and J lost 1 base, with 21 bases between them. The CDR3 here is CASSRTPSRARSYNEQFF. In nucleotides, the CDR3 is TGTGCCAGCAGCCGCACCCCCTCCCGGGCTAGATCCTACAATGAGCAGTTCTTC.

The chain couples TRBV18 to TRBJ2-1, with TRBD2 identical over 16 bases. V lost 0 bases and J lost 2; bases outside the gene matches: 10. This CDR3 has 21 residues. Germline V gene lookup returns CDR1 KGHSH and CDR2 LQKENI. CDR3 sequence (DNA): TGTGCCAGCTCACCACCGATGAGGGGACTAGCGGGAGGGCTTCCCTACAATGAGCAGTTCTTC. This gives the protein CASSPPMRGLAGGLPYNEQFF.

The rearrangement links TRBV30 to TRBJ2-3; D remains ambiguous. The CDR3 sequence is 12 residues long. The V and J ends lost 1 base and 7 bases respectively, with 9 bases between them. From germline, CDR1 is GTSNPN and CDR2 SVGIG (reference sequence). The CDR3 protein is CAWSGQTNTQYF. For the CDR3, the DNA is TGTGCCTGGAGTGGTCAAACCAATACGCAGTATTTT.

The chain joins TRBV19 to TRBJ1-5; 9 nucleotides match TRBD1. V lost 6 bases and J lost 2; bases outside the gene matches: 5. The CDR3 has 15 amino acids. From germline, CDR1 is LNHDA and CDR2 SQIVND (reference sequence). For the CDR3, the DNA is TGTGCCAGTAGCGACCGGGACAGGGGCAATCAGCCCCAGCATTTT. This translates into CASSDRDRGNQPQHF.

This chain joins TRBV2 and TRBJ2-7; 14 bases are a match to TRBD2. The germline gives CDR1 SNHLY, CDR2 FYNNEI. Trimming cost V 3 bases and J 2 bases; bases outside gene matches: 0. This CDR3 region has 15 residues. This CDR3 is CASSETSGRAYEQYF. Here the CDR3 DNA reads TGTGCCAGCAGTGAGACTAGCGGGAGGGCCTACGAGCAGTACTTC.

Written as DNA, the CDR3 is TGTGCCAGCAGTTCCTCCCGACTAGCGGCTACAGATACGCAGTATTTT. As protein: CASSSSRLAATDTQYF. The chain joins TRBV28 to TRBJ2-3; 9 positions agree with TRBD2. There are 16 residues in the CDR3. With 4 bases clipped from V and 3 bases from J, the junction kept 8 bases outside the gene matches. Germline CDR1 is MDHEN and CDR2 is SYDVKM.

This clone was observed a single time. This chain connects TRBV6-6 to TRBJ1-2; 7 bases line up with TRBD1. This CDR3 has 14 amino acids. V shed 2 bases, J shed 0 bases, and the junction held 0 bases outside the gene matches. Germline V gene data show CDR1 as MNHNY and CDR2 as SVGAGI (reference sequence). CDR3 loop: CASSYDRANYGYTF. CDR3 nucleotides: TGTGCCAGCAGTTACGACAGGGCTAACTATGGCTACACCTTC.

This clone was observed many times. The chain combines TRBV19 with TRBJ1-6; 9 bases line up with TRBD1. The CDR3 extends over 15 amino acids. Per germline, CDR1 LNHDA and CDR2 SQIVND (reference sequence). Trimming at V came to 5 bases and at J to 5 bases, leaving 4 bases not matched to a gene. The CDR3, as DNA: TGTGCCAGTAGTCCCCGACAGGGGGATAATTCACCCCTCCACTTT. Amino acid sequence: CASSPRQGDNSPLHF.

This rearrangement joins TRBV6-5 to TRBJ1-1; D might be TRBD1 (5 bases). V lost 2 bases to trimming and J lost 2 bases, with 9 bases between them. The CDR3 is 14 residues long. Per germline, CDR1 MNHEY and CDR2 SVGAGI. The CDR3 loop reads CASSYDSLNTEAFF. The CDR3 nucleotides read TGTGCCAGCAGTTACGACAGCTTAAACACTGAAGCTTTCTTT.

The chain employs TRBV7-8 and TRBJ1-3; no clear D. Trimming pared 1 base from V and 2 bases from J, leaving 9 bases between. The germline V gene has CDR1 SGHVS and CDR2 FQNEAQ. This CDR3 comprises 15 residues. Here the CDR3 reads CASSLGLGTGNTIYF. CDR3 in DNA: TGTGCCAGCAGCTTAGGGTTGGGGACTGGAAACACCATATATTTT.

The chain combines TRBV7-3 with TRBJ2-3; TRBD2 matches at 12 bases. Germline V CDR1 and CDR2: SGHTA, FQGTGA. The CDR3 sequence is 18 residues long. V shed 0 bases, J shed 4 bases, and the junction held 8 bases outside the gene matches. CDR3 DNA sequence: TGTGCCAGCAGCTTAACGTTTCTAGCGGGAGGGCCCTCAGATACGCAGTATTTT. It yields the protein CASSLTFLAGGPSDTQYF. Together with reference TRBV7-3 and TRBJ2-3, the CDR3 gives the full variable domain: GAGVSQTPSNKVTEKGKYVELRCDPISGHTALYWYRQSLGQGPEFLIYFQGTGAADDSGLPNDRFFAVRPEGSVSTLKIQRTERGDSAVYLCASSLTFLAGGPSDTQYFGPGTRLTVL.

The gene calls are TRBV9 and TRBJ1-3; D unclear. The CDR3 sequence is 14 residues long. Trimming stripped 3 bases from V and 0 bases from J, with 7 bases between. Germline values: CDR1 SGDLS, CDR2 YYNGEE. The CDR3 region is CASSGTLSGNTIYF. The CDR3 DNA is TGTGCCAGCAGCGGGACCCTCTCTGGAAACACCATATATTTT.